Each of the 14 T cell receptor beta chains below was sequenced from the same sample in a study of T cell responses to AZD1222 COVID-19 vaccine. TCRdb's table, derived via immunoSEQ multiplex PCR, lists solely in-frame clones and lacks some. This sample has about 56,000 clones, with 80% found just once. This specimen consisted of peripheral blood, obtained 28 days after the second AZD1222 dose. The source of these receptors is an adult who received the AZD1222 COVID-19 vaccine.

The rearrangement links TRBV5-6 to TRBJ1-2; TRBD1 agrees at 7 bases. Germline trimming cut 5 bases from V and 8 bases from J; bases unmatched to any gene: 9. The CDR3 extends over 13 amino acids. CDR1 and CDR2 from the germline V gene are SGHDT and YYEEEE. The CDR3 sequence is CASRKGQLYGYTF. The CDR3 DNA reads as TGTGCCAGCAGGAAGGGACAGCTTTACGGCTACACCTTC.

This clone has only a few counts. This chain links TRBV30 with TRBJ2-7; TRBD1 aligns across 10 bases. This CDR3 comprises 15 residues. In germline, CDR1 is GTSNPN, CDR2 SVGIG (reference sequence). V was clipped by 3 bases and J by 4 bases; unmatched bases: 9. Written as DNA, the CDR3 is TGTGCCTGGAGGGACACGGACAGGGGGTCTTACGAGCAGTACTTC. It translates to CAWRDTDRGSYEQYF.

A single count supports this clone. CDR3 region: CASQLGGGRETQYF. The CDR3 bases are TGTGCCAGCCAGTTGGGAGGTGGGCGGGAGACCCAGTACTTC. The V and J genes are TRBV6-5 and TRBJ2-5, with a tentative D call TRBD2 (6 bases). The CDR3 covers 14 residues. Trimming cost V 8 bases and J 5 bases, with 18 bases left between them. The germline CDR1 and CDR2 sequences are MNHEY and SVGAGI.

The CDR3 loop is CASSQEDRETYEQYF. The CDR3 nucleotides are TGCGCCAGCAGCCAAGAGGACAGGGAGACCTACGAGCAGTACTTC. The chain carries TRBV4-1 and TRBJ2-7; 8 positions match TRBD1. CDR1 is MGHRA, CDR2 YSYEKL, per germline. The CDR3 is 15 residues long. Losses at the gene ends were 0 bases for V and 2 bases for J; bases not matched to a gene: 3.

This sequence joins TRBV7-9 and TRBJ1-5; 8 bases fit TRBD1. The CDR3 is 16 residues long. Trimming cost V 2 bases and J 5 bases; bases outside gene matches: 8. CDR1 is SEHNR, CDR2 FQNEAQ, per germline (reference sequence). CDR3 DNA sequence: TGTGCCAGCAGCTTATATCAGGGGGCGGAAGATCAGCCCCAGCATTTT. As protein: CASSLYQGAEDQPQHF.

The V call is TRBV2, the J call TRBJ1-5; 10 bases map to TRBD1. V was clipped by 6 bases and J by 6 bases; unmatched bases: 11. The CDR3 is made up of 16 amino acids. CDR1 SNHLY and CDR2 FYNNEI come from the germline V gene. The CDR3 nucleotides are TGTGCCAGCAGATTACCGGGACAGGGGCGGTTTCAGCCCCAGCATTTT. Translating it yields CASRLPGQGRFQPQHF.

The chain carries TRBV18 and TRBJ2-3, with D perhaps assigned TRBD1 or TRBD2 (5 bases each). Germline V gene sequence: CDR1 KGHSH, CDR2 LQKENI. The CDR3 sequence is 13 residues long. V lost 6 bases, J lost 8 bases, and 15 bases lay in between. The CDR3 protein is CASSWDPASTQYF. The DNA for the CDR3 is TGTGCCAGCTCTTGGGACCCGGCTTCTACGCAGTATTTT.

The rearrangement joins TRBV7-8 to TRBJ2-7; tentatively, D is TRBD1 or TRBD2 (5 bases each). The length of the CDR3 is 14 residues. The germline V gene has CDR1 SGHVS and CDR2 FQNEAQ. The germline V and J ends were trimmed by 5 bases and 7 bases, with 18 bases remaining between them. As DNA, the CDR3 is TGTGCCAGCAGCGATTCCGGGACCACAAAAGAGCAGTACGTC. Encoded protein: CASSDSGTTKEQYV.

This rearrangement joins TRBV3-1 (or the pseudogene TRBV3-2) to TRBJ1-2; 9 bases are a match to TRBD1. The CDR3 extends over 15 amino acids. The ends lost 4 bases at V and 8 bases at J; junction bases unmatched: 11. CDR1 is LGHDT and CDR2 is YNNKEL in the germline V gene (reference sequence). Here the CDR3 reads CASSPNHGTGLGYTF. As DNA, the CDR3 is TGTGCCAGCAGCCCTAACCATGGGACAGGGCTCGGCTACACCTTC.

The V gene is TRBV28, the J gene TRBJ2-4, with D possibly being TRBD1 (7 bases). Germline CDR1 and CDR2: MDHEN and SYDVKM. The CDR3 length is 15 residues. V shed 5 bases and J shed 3 bases, with 14 bases lying between them. The CDR3 nucleotides read TGTGCCAGCAGTCCCAGGGGGGAGGACAAAAACATTCAGTACTTC. Translation gives CASSPRGEDKNIQYF.

The chain recombines TRBV30 with TRBJ1-2, with D perhaps TRBD1 (5 bases). Looked up from germline, CDR1 is GTSNPN and CDR2 is SVGIG (reference sequence). This CDR3 is built from 13 residues. V was pared by 4 bases and J by 7 bases, with 16 bases between. DNA for the CDR3: TGTGCCTGGACGGGGGTGAGCTATTCTGGCTACACCTTC. It specifies CAWTGVSYSGYTF.

The J gene is TRBJ2-7, the V gene TRBV6-1; 7 bases are a match to TRBD1. The germline V gene encodes CDR1 MNHNS and CDR2 SASEGT. J was trimmed by 5 bases and V by 1 base; bases with no gene match: 8. The CDR3 has 15 residues. CDR3 DNA: TGTGCCAGCAGTGAAGAGGAGACAGGGTCTAACGAGCAGTACGTC. This gives the protein CASSEEETGSNEQYV.

The J gene is TRBJ2-3, the V gene TRBV5-6; a possible D gene is TRBD2 (5 bases). Germline CDR1 and CDR2: SGHDT and YYEEEE. Trimming pared 3 bases from V and 6 bases from J, leaving 17 bases between. CDR3 length equals 15 residues. The CDR3 bases are TGTGCCAGCAGCTCCAAGATATCCCGCGGGGATACGCAGTATTTT. It is translated as CASSSKISRGDTQYF.

This clone occurred a few times. The J gene is TRBJ2-2, the V gene TRBV28; 8 bases agree with TRBD2. Unmatched junction bases numbered 10, after V lost 10 bases and J lost 9 bases. This CDR3 region has 13 residues. The germline V gene has CDR1 MDHEN and CDR2 SYDVKM. CDR3 nucleotide sequence: TGTGCCACGGGGGGGACTCCTCACAGGGAGCTGTTTTTT. Translating gives CATGGTPHRELFF.